A single sample is the source of the 13 T cell receptor beta chains below, sequenced in a study of T cell changes during pregnancy in multiple sclerosis. Profiled with immunoSEQ multiplex PCR; TCRdb holds only in-frame clones, not every one. The data show approximately 33,000 clones, around 88% seen once. The input for sequencing was CD4+ T cells from peripheral blood mononuclear cells, taken in the first trimester of pregnancy. These receptors all stem from a female donor in good health, enrolled as a control in a pregnancy study.

This clone was recorded a few times. The J gene is TRBJ1-1, the V gene TRBV6-5, with D maybe TRBD1 (5 bases). CDR3 length equals 14 residues. Germline V gene sequence: CDR1 MNHEY, CDR2 SVGAGI. Between the trimmed V and J ends, which lost 6 bases and 5 bases, there was a span of 16 bases. This CDR3 reads CASSQLTVWTEAFF. The DNA for the CDR3 is TGTGCCAGCAGCCAACTGACAGTCTGGACTGAAGCTTTCTTT.

The chain is built from TRBV6-6 and TRBJ2-5; D is undetermined. The J call may be incorrect, as the DNA end agrees better with TRBJ2-7. Germline values: CDR1 MNHNY, CDR2 SVGAGI (reference sequence). This CDR3 has 11 residues. CDR3 region: CASSYRNEQYF. The DNA of the CDR3 is TGTGCCAGCAGTTATAGAAACGAGCAGTACTTC.

V and J are TRBV30 and TRBJ1-3, with 7 bases that match TRBD1. Germline V gene sequence: CDR1 GTSNPN, CDR2 SVGIG (reference sequence). V dropped 0 bases and J dropped 7; count of bases not matched to a gene: 9. The CDR3 length is 15 residues. Here the CDR3 DNA reads TGTGCCTGGAGTGTGGAGGGGGCGGCGAAGAACACCATATATTTT. Encoded protein: CAWSVEGAAKNTIYF.

J is TRBJ1-1 and V is TRBV12-2. TRBV12-2 represents a pseudogene. The CDR3 is 18 residues long. The CDR3 protein is CASRLLSDCLVLGTEAFF. CDR3 DNA sequence: TGTGCAAGTCGCCTATTATCGGACTGTCTGGTTCTTGGCACTGAAGCTTTCTTT.

The CDR3 nucleotides read TGTGCCAGCAGTGTTAGTCTAGCGGGGGAGAATGAGCAGTTCTTC. Amino acid sequence: CASSVSLAGENEQFF. This chain uses TRBV25-1 with TRBJ2-1; 10 bases fit TRBD2. Unmatched junction bases numbered 7, after V lost 4 bases and J lost 7 bases. CDR1 is MGHDK, CDR2 SYGVNS, per germline. This CDR3 has 15 residues.

The V and J genes are TRBV18 and TRBJ1-6; 12 bases line up with TRBD1. Trimming removed 3 bases from V and 14 bases from J; junction bases left unmatched: 11. The CDR3 is 16 residues long. CDR1 is KGHSH and CDR2 is LQKENI in the germline V gene. CDR3 loop: CASSPTGGQGAPALHF. Here the CDR3 DNA reads TGTGCCAGCTCACCCACCGGGGGACAGGGGGCTCCAGCCCTCCACTTT.

The gene calls are TRBV4-2 and TRBJ1-1; D is perhaps TRBD1 (5 bases). The germline V gene has CDR1 LGHNA and CDR2 YNFKEQ. V was pared by 0 bases and J by 7 bases, with 9 bases between. This CDR3 has 13 amino acids. The CDR3 region has the DNA TGTGCCAGCAGCCAAGATTTGACAGATGAAGCTTTCTTT. Translation: CASSQDLTDEAFF.

The chain recombines TRBV7-2 with TRBJ2-3; 8 positions agree with TRBD1. The CDR3 sequence is 16 residues long. Looked up from germline, CDR1 is SGHTA and CDR2 is FQGNSA. After removal of 1 base from V and 6 bases from J, the junction contained 9 bases not matched to a gene. The CDR3 coding sequence is TGTGCCAGCAGCTTAGGACCAGGGGGCGCCTCCGATACGCAGTATTTT. Residues: CASSLGPGGASDTQYF.

The V and J genes are TRBV9 and TRBJ1-6, with D possibly TRBD1 on 6 matching bases. The CDR3 runs 14 residues. The germline V and J ends were trimmed by 3 bases and 5 bases, with 9 bases remaining between them. Germline V CDR1 and CDR2: SGDLS, YYNGEE. The CDR3 coding sequence is TGTGCCAGCAGCGAGGCAGGGGATAATTCACCCCTCCACTTT. This gives the protein CASSEAGDNSPLHF. Using reference TRBV9 and TRBJ1-6 for the parts outside the CDR3, the full variable domain is DSGVTQTPKHLITATGQRVTLRCSPRSGDLSVYWYQQSLDQGLQFLIQYYNGEERAKGNILERFSAQQFPDLHSELNLSSLELGDSALYFCASSEAGDNSPLHFGNGTRLTVT.

The J gene is TRBJ2-5, the V gene TRBV5-6; 8 bases align to TRBD1. The trim removed 5 bases at V and 1 base at J, leaving 7 bases unmatched. The CDR3 loop spans 15 amino acids. Germline CDR1 reads SGHDT; CDR2 reads YYEEEE. CDR3 bases: TGTGCCAGCAGTAATCTAGGACAGGGCCAAGAGACCCAGTACTTC. It encodes CASSNLGQGQETQYF.

V usage is TRBV7-3 and J usage is TRBJ1-1; a possible D gene is TRBD1 (5 bases). CDR3 length equals 15 residues. CDR1 SGHTA and CDR2 FQGTGA come from the germline V gene. The V and J ends lost 5 bases and 1 base respectively, with 14 bases between them. The CDR3 protein is CASSLGGASNTEAFF. In DNA, the CDR3 is TGTGCCAGCAGCCTGGGCGGGGCTTCGAACACTGAAGCTTTCTTT. Filled out from reference TRBV7-3 and TRBJ1-1, the complete variable domain reads GAGVSQTPSNKVTEKGKYVELRCDPISGHTALYWYRQSLGQGPEFLIYFQGTGAADDSGLPNDRFFAVRPEGSVSTLKIQRTERGDSAVYLCASSLGGASNTEAFFGQGTRLTVV.

V gene TRBV7-2 combines with J gene TRBJ1-2; D is ambiguous. In germline, CDR1 is SGHTA, CDR2 FQGNSA. With 0 bases removed from V and 3 bases from J, the gap between germline ends came to 11 bases. The CDR3 consists of 15 residues. The CDR3 protein is CASSLAPTPDYGYTF. CDR3 DNA: TGTGCCAGCAGCTTAGCCCCGACACCGGACTATGGCTACACCTTC.

The chain links TRBV6-6 to TRBJ1-1, with TRBD1 matching over 11 bases. The CDR3 contains 13 residues. The V gene's germline CDR1 is MNHNY and CDR2 SVGAGI (reference sequence). Germline trimming cut 5 bases from V and 8 bases from J; bases unmatched to any gene: 4. In DNA, the CDR3 is TGTGCCAGCAGTCCACGGACAGGGGGCGAAGCTTTCTTT. Translated, it gives CASSPRTGGEAFF.